The 20 T cell receptor beta chains listed next were all sequenced from one sample in a study of cytomegalovirus exposure and HLA in healthy donors. This PCR relied on a set of 60 Vbeta primers and 13 Jbeta primers. Sequencing was performed with immunoSEQ multiplex PCR; in TCRdb, only in-frame clones are kept and a portion is missing. This sample yields roughly 150,000 clones, of which approximately 9% are seen a single time; about 2% belongs to the top ten. Sequencing was carried out using PBMCs. The receptors here all came from a male donor in good health and CMV-seronegative.

The rearrangement uses TRBV28 and TRBJ1-1; 7 bases match TRBD1. The CDR3 is 14 amino acids. Trimming at V came to 6 bases and at J to 7 bases, leaving 11 bases not matched to a gene. Looked up from germline, CDR1 is MDHEN and CDR2 is SYDVKM. The CDR3 sequence is CASSAGTPGGEAFF. The CDR3, as DNA: TGTGCCAGCAGCGCTGGGACACCAGGGGGTGAAGCTTTCTTT.

This clone was counted only a few times. The rearrangement links TRBV7-2 to TRBJ2-3; 13 positions agree with TRBD2. CDR1 and CDR2 (germline): SGHTA, FQGNSA. The CDR3 runs to 16 residues. Germline trimming cut 5 bases from V and 6 bases from J; bases unmatched to any gene: 8. CDR3 in DNA: TGTGCCAGCAGCCTGAGACTAGCGGGGGGCCGGGATACGCAGTATTTT. Residues: CASSLRLAGGRDTQYF.

This chain uses TRBV28 with TRBJ2-5; TRBD1 aligns across 10 bases. The CDR3 spans 16 residues. Germline CDR1 MDHEN, CDR2 SYDVKM. V was pared by 5 bases and J by 5 bases, with 11 bases of the junction left unmatched. The CDR3 DNA reads as TGTGCCAGCAGTGCCCATCCCGGGACAGGGGACGAGACCCAGTACTTC. This sequence encodes CASSAHPGTGDETQYF.

The chain carries TRBV5-4 and TRBJ2-3; 7 bases are shared with TRBD2. This CDR3 has 15 residues. From germline, CDR1 is SGHNT and CDR2 YYREEE (reference sequence). Trimming removed 3 bases from V and 2 bases from J; junction bases left unmatched: 6. The CDR3 is CASSSARENTDTQYF. The DNA of the CDR3 is TGTGCCAGCAGCTCCGCGCGGGAGAACACAGATACGCAGTATTTT.

In this sample, this clone turned up a few times. This chain links TRBV19 with TRBJ2-2, with 7 bases that match TRBD2. This CDR3 comprises 12 residues. Trimming cost V 5 bases and J 6 bases; bases outside gene matches: 0. Per germline, CDR1 LNHDA and CDR2 SQIVND (reference sequence). The CDR3 sequence is CASSRGAGELFF. In nucleotides, the CDR3 is TGTGCCAGTAGTCGGGGGGCCGGGGAGCTGTTTTTT. Combining the CDR3 with reference TRBV19 and TRBJ2-2 gives the whole variable domain DGGITQSPKYLFRKEGQNVTLSCEQNLNHDAMYWYRQDPGQGLRLIYYSQIVNDFQKGDIAEGYSVSREKKESFPLTVTSAQKNPTAFYLCASSRGAGELFFGEGSRLTVL.

The V gene is TRBV7-9, the J gene TRBJ1-2; D unresolved. This CDR3 has 12 amino acids. V lost 6 bases to trimming and J lost 1 base, with 6 bases between them. The germline CDR1 and CDR2 sequences are SEHNR and FQNEAQ (reference sequence). CDR3 loop: CASSFINYGYTF. In DNA, the CDR3 is TGTGCCAGCAGTTTTATTAACTATGGCTACACCTTC.

The chain recombines TRBV10-3 with TRBJ1-3, with 7 positions matching TRBD1. Germline CDR1 ENHRY, CDR2 SYGVKD. V lost 10 bases and J lost 0; bases outside the gene matches: 6. The CDR3 loop spans 14 amino acids. In DNA form, the CDR3 reads TGTGCCACTTCCACAGGGGACTCTGGAAACACCATATATTTT. Its translation: CATSTGDSGNTIYF.

The rearrangement uses TRBV19 and TRBJ2-3; 8 bases map to TRBD2. In germline, CDR1 is LNHDA, CDR2 SQIVND (reference sequence). V was pared by 7 bases and J by 4 bases, with 10 bases of the junction left unmatched. The CDR3 is 15 amino acids. The CDR3 spells CASTDQAGVADTQYF. The CDR3, as DNA: TGTGCCAGTACCGATCAAGCGGGGGTGGCAGATACGCAGTATTTT.

The rearrangement links TRBV18 to TRBJ2-5; 7 bases are shared with TRBD2. This CDR3 is built from 16 residues. CDR1 is KGHSH, CDR2 LQKENI, per germline. V gave up 3 bases and J gave up 1 base; unmatched junction bases: 8. The CDR3 spells CASSPFRGGGQETQYF. Here the CDR3 DNA reads TGTGCCAGCTCACCCTTCCGGGGCGGGGGCCAAGAGACCCAGTACTTC.

The V and J genes are TRBV5-6 and TRBJ2-1, with 8 bases lining up with TRBD1. This CDR3 region has 18 residues. Trimming took 0 bases from V and 1 from J; bases not matched to a gene: 9. Germline assignment: CDR1 SGHDT and CDR2 YYEEEE. This CDR3 reads CASSLGVTGDPSYNEQFF. DNA for the CDR3: TGTGCCAGCAGCTTGGGAGTGACAGGGGACCCGTCCTACAATGAGCAGTTCTTC.

The V and J genes are TRBV7-8 and TRBJ1-5; the D gene is possibly TRBD1 (6 bases). Germline lookup yields CDR1 SGHVS and CDR2 FQNEAQ. The CDR3 runs 15 residues. Between the trimmed V and J ends, which lost 2 bases and 0 bases, there was a span of 8 bases. CDR3 in DNA: TGTGCCAGCAGCTTACGGGACATTAGCAATCAGCCCCAGCATTTT. It codes for CASSLRDISNQPQHF.

This chain joins TRBV5-1 and TRBJ2-7; D is perhaps TRBD2 (5 bases). This CDR3 has 13 amino acids. CDR1 is SGHRS, CDR2 YFSETQ, per germline. V lost 5 bases and J lost 1, with 10 bases in between. The CDR3 loop is CASRPDLSYEQYF. As DNA, the CDR3 is TGCGCCAGCAGGCCGGACTTATCCTACGAGCAGTACTTC.

V usage is TRBV5-4 and J usage is TRBJ2-1, with 9 bases aligning to TRBD2. CDR1 and CDR2 (germline): SGHNT, YYREEE (reference sequence). The CDR3 sequence is 16 residues long. The V and J ends lost 3 bases and 4 bases, in that order; junction bases with no gene match: 8. CDR3 amino acids: CASSSSGAVKYNEQFF. CDR3 nucleotide sequence: TGTGCCAGCAGCTCTAGCGGGGCCGTAAAATACAATGAGCAGTTCTTC. The full variable domain, completed using reference TRBV5-4 and TRBJ2-1, is ETGVTQSPTHLIKTRGQQVTLRCSSQSGHNTVSWYQQALGQGPQFIFQYYREEENGRGNFPPRFSGLQFPNYSSELNVNALELDDSALYLCASSSSGAVKYNEQFFGPGTRLTVL.

A few counts support this clone. The V gene is TRBV29-1, the J gene TRBJ1-1, with 7 nucleotides matching TRBD1. Trimming removed 8 bases from V and 4 bases from J; junction bases left unmatched: 10. This CDR3 spans 13 amino acids. Germline CDR1 reads SQVTM; CDR2 reads ANQGSEA. The chain's CDR3 is CSIRQGLSTEAFF. CDR3 DNA sequence: TGCAGCATTAGACAGGGCCTTTCCACTGAAGCTTTCTTT.

This clone has a handful of counts. This rearrangement joins TRBV28 to TRBJ1-1; TRBD1 agrees at 8 bases. V lost 3 bases, J lost 4 bases, and 7 bases stayed unmatched. This CDR3 is 15 amino acids long. Germline loops: CDR1 MDHEN, CDR2 SYDVKM. For the CDR3, the DNA is TGTGCCAGCAGTTTGCAGGGGGCGGTTCGCACTGAAGCTTTCTTT. Protein product: CASSLQGAVRTEAFF.

This clone was seen only a few times. The chain combines TRBV11-2 with TRBJ2-7; 13 positions agree with TRBD2. This CDR3 spans 16 amino acids. Germline V CDR1 and CDR2: SGHAT, FQNNGV. Trimming removed 0 bases from V and 6 bases from J; junction bases left unmatched: 5. CDR3 in DNA: TGTGCCAGCAGCTTAGAGTGGGGACTAGCGGGATTCGAGCAGTACTTC. Amino acid sequence: CASSLEWGLAGFEQYF.

In this sample, this clone turned up a few times. This chain links TRBV18 with TRBJ1-1; no reliable D call. V lost 5 bases and J lost 0, with 7 bases in between. The CDR3 totals 13 residues. Germline V lookup: CDR1 KGHSH, CDR2 LQKENI. This chain's CDR3 is CASSSYLNTEAFF. CDR3 DNA sequence: TGTGCCAGCTCATCCTACTTGAACACTGAAGCTTTCTTT.

The V gene is TRBV11-1, the J gene TRBJ2-1; the match to TRBD2 covers 7 bases. The CDR3 is 12 residues long. Germline CDR1 is SGHAT and CDR2 is FQDESV (reference sequence). V dropped 6 bases and J dropped 6; count of bases not matched to a gene: 2. CDR3 sequence reads: CASRTSANEQFF. The CDR3 DNA reads as TGTGCCAGCAGAACTAGCGCCAATGAGCAGTTCTTC.

This clone appeared a few times. This rearrangement joins TRBV19 to TRBJ1-5, with TRBD1 matching over 9 bases. V lost 3 bases, J lost 3 bases, and 3 bases stayed unmatched. The length of the CDR3 is 15 residues. The V gene's germline CDR1 is LNHDA and CDR2 SQIVND (reference sequence). The CDR3 nucleotides read TGTGCCAGTAGTATTCGGGACAGGGTCAATCAGCCCCAGCATTTT. This translates into CASSIRDRVNQPQHF. Complete variable domain (other parts from reference TRBV19 and TRBJ1-5): DGGITQSPKYLFRKEGQNVTLSCEQNLNHDAMYWYRQDPGQGLRLIYYSQIVNDFQKGDIAEGYSVSREKKESFPLTVTSAQKNPTAFYLCASSIRDRVNQPQHFGDGTRLSIL.

This chain links TRBV7-3 with TRBJ2-5, with 11 positions matching TRBD2. In germline, CDR1 is SGHTA, CDR2 FQGTGA. CDR3 length equals 16 residues. V was pared by 4 bases and J by 1 base, with 5 bases of the junction left unmatched. DNA for the CDR3: TGTGCCAGCAGCTCCGGGACTAGCGGACTCCAAGAGACCCAGTACTTC. Its protein product is CASSSGTSGLQETQYF.